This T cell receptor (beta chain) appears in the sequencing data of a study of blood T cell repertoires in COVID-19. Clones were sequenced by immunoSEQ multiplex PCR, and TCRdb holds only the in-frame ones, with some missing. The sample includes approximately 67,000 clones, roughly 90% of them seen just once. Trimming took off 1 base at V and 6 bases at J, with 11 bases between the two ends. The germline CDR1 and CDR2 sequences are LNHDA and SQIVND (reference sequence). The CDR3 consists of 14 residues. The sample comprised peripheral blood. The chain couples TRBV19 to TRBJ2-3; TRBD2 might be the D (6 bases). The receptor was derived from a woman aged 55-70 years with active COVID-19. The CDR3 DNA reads TGTGCCAGTAGTATAGCGGGAGTAAGGGATACGCAGTATTTT. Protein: CASSIAGVRDTQYF.